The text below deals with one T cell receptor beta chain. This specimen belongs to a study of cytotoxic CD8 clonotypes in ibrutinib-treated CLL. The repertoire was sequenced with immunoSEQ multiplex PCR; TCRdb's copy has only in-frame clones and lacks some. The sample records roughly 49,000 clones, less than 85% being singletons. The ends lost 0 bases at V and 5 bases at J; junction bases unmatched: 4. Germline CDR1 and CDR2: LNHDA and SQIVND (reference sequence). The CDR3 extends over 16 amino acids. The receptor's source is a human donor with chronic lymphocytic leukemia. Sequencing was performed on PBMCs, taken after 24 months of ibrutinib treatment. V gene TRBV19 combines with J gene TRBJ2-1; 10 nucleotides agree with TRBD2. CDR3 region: CASSIESSGRDNEQFF. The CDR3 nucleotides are TGTGCCAGTAGTATAGAATCTAGCGGGAGAGACAATGAGCAGTTCTTC.